The 9 T cell receptor beta chains in this list originate from one sample, sequenced in a study of early T cells in non-severe SARS-CoV-2 infection. TCRdb reprocessed the 5' RACE reads with MiXCR, giving one entry per CDR3 protein. The table has just under 65,000 distinct CDR3 sequences, roughly 9% seen once. The sample in question was whole blood, obtained at baseline. The receptors originated from an adult who was a healthcare worker with PCR-confirmed SARS-CoV-2 infection or an uninfected control (not recorded which).

The V and J genes are TRBV7-3 and TRBJ2-1; the D gene is possibly TRBD2 (6 bases). The CDR3 sequence is 15 residues long. Germline-derived CDR1 and CDR2 are SGHTA and FQGTGA. V gave up 2 bases and J gave up 8 bases, with 16 bases separating them. In DNA form, the CDR3 reads TGTGCCAGCAGCTTAGGCCAGGGAGGATCCCATGAGCAGTTCTTC. Protein: CASSLGQGGSHEQFF.

This clonotype was observed a handful of times. For the CDR3, the DNA is TGTGCCAGCAGCCGACAGACAGGCGCGGGTACTGAAGCTTTCTTT. Translated: CASSRQTGAGTEAFF. This sequence joins TRBV7-2 and TRBJ1-1; D may be TRBD1 (6 bases). CDR3 size: 15 residues. Looked up from germline, CDR1 is SGHTA and CDR2 is FQGNSA. Trimming took off 5 bases at V and 5 bases at J, with 18 bases between the two ends.

This clonotype was seen a few times. The chain employs TRBV30 and TRBJ1-1; D perhaps matches TRBD1 (5 bases). This CDR3 comprises 13 residues. CDR1 and CDR2 (germline): GTSNPN, SVGIG (reference sequence). V lost 3 bases and J 5 bases, leaving 13 bases between the germline ends. The CDR3 is CAWSPMGTTEAFF. CDR3 coding DNA: TGTGCCTGGAGCCCCATGGGGACGACTGAAGCTTTCTTT.

The rearrangement joins TRBV29-1 to TRBJ2-3, with D tentatively TRBD2 (6 bases). Germline loops: CDR1 SQVTM, CDR2 ANQGSEA. The ends were cut back, 7 bases at V and 2 bases at J, with 13 bases in the middle. This CDR3 contains 13 residues. CDR3 DNA sequence: TGCAGCGGGTCAGCGGGCCTCACAGATACGCAGTATTTT. Translated, it gives CSGSAGLTDTQYF.

This clonotype has a handful of counts. The V call is TRBV29-1, the J call TRBJ2-7; the D is unclear. The CDR3 covers 13 residues. Looked up from germline, CDR1 is SQVTM and CDR2 is ANQGSEA. The V end lost 4 bases, the J end lost 6 bases, and 16 bases lay between the germline ends. The CDR3 spells CSVVTSGRSEQYF. Here the CDR3 DNA reads TGCAGCGTTGTAACATCAGGCCGGAGCGAGCAGTACTTC.

This clonotype was counted at least ten times. This chain connects TRBV20-1 to TRBJ2-5; the D gene is possibly TRBD2 (5 bases). Deletions cut 1 base from V and 2 bases from J, with 11 bases between. The germline CDR1 and CDR2 sequences are DFQATT and SNEGSKA (reference sequence). CDR3 length: 14 residues. Here the CDR3 DNA reads TGCAGTGCTAGAGTTACTAGTCGGCAAGAGACCCAGTACTTC. Protein: CSARVTSRQETQYF.

Ten or more counts support this clonotype. The genes are TRBV7-3 and TRBJ2-2, with unresolved D. V gave up 2 bases and J gave up 4 bases, with 5 bases separating them. The germline gives CDR1 SGHTA, CDR2 FQGTGA. CDR3 length: 13 residues. In DNA, the CDR3 is TGTGCCAGCAGCTTATCTAGCACCGGGGAGCTGTTTTTT. It encodes CASSLSSTGELFF. Based on the CDR3 plus reference TRBV7-3 and TRBJ2-2, the full variable domain is GAGVSQTPSNKVTEKGKYVELRCDPISGHTALYWYRQSLGQGPEFLIYFQGTGAADDSGLPNDRFFAVRPEGSVSTLKIQRTERGDSAVYLCASSLSSTGELFFGEGSRLTVL.

The rearrangement uses TRBV5-1 and TRBJ1-1; the D is unclear. CDR3 size: 15 residues. Looked up from germline, CDR1 is SGHRS and CDR2 is YFSETQ. V lost 3 bases, J lost 5 bases, and 17 bases lay in between. The CDR3 here is CASSSKSTGGTEAFF. The CDR3 DNA follows: TGCGCCAGCAGCTCTAAGTCGACGGGCGGTACTGAAGCTTTCTTT.

This clonotype was observed many times. The chain combines TRBV5-1 with TRBJ1-1; possible D gene TRBD1, 6 bases. Trimming took off 3 bases at V and 0 bases at J, with 9 bases between the two ends. CDR3 length: 14 amino acids. Looked up from germline, CDR1 is SGHRS and CDR2 is YFSETQ. The CDR3 DNA reads TGCGCCAGCAGCTGGGGGCTAATGAACACTGAAGCTTTCTTT. Its translation is CASSWGLMNTEAFF.